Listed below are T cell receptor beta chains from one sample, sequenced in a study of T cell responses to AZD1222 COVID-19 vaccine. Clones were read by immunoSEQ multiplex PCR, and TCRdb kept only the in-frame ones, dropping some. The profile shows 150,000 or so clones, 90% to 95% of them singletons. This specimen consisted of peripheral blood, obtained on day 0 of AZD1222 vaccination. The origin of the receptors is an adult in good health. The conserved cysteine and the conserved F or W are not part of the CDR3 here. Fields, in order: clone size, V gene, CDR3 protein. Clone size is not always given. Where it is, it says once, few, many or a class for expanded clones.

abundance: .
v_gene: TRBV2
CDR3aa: ASSESVRLAGGRFYNEQF

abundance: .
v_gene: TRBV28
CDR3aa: ASSPRDSNTEAF

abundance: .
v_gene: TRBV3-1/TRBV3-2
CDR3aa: ASSLGLGTGELF

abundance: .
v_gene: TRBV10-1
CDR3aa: ASSEYSQNTEAF

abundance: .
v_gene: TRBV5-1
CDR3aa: ASSLDTGGLNEQY

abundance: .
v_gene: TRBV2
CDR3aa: ASSESRATSGNTIY

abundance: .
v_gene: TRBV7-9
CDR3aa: ASSKTRTSRDSSYEQY

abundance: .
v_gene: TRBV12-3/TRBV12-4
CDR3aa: ASTLSSYNEQF

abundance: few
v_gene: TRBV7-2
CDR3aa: ASSLGVRQPQH

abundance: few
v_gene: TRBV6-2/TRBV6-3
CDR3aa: ASSVRRNPRGNTIY

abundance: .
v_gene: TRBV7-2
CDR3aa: ASSLVPGAGGTEAF

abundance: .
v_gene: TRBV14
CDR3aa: ASSQDRRARGPQH

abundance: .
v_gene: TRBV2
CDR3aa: ASSSGGHGYT

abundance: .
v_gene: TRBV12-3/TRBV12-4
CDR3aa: ASSLGGLHEQY

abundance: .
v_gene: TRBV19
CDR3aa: ASSSHDESPLH

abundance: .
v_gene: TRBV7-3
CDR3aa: ASSLYPTDTQY

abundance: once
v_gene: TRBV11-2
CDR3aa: ASSFERVNYGYT

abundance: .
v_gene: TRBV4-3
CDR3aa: ASSQEPDSTDTQY

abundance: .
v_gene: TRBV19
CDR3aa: ASSWTAASPLH

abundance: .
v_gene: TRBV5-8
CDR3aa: ASTMRGTGTGGGEQF

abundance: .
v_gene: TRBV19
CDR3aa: ASSALITGANVLT

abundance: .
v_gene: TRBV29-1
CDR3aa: SVDAGDEKLF

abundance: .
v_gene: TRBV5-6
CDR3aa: ASSPMDRENSPLH

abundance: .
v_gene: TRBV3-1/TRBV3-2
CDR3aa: ASSSTGGDQPQH

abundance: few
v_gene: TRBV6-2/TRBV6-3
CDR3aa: ASSPPDPSSEQY

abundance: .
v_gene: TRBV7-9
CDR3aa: ASSLPTGTGSYEQY